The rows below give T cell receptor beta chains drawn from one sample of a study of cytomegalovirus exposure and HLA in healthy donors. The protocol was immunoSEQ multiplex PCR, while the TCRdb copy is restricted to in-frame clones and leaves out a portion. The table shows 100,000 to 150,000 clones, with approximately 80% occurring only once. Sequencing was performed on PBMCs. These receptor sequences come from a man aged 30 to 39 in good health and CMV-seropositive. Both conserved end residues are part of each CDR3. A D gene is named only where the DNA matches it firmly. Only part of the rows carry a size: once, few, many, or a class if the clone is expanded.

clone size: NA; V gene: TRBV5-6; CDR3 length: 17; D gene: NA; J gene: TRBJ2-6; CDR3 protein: CASSLGAGFFGANVLTF; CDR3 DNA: TGTGCCAGCAGCTTGGGCGCAGGGTTCTTTGGGGCCAACGTCCTGACTTTC
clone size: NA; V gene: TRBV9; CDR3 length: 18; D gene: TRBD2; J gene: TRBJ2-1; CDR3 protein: CASSPSLAGGSLYNEQFF; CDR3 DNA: TGTGCCAGCAGCCCCTCCCTAGCGGGGGGGTCGCTCTACAATGAGCAGTTCTTC
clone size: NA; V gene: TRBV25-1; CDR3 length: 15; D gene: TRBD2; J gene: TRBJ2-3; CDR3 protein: CASSPPLAGVDTQYF; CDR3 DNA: TGTGCCAGCAGTCCCCCACTAGCGGGGGTGGATACGCAGTATTTT
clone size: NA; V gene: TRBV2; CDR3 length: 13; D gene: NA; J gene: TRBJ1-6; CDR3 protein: CASSNTGNSPLHF; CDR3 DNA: TGTGCCAGCAGTAATACAGGGAATTCACCCCTCCACTTT
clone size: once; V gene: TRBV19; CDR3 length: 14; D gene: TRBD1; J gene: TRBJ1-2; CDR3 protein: CASTLGTGGYGYTF; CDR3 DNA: TGTGCCAGTACCCTGGGGACAGGGGGCTATGGCTACACCTTC
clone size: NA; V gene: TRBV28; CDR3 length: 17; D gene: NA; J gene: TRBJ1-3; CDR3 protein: CASSLSDRPSSGNTIYF; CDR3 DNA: TGTGCCAGCAGTTTATCTGACAGGCCCAGCTCTGGAAACACCATATATTTT
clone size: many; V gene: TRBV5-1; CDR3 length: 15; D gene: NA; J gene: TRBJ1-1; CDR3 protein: CASSLRAGSNTEAFF; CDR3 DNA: TGCGCCAGCAGCTTGAGGGCAGGGTCGAACACTGAAGCTTTCTTT
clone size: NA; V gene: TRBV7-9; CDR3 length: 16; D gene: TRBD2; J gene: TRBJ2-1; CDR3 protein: CSSSSLAGLSYNEQFF; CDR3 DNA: TGTTCCAGCAGCTCACTAGCGGGGTTATCCTACAATGAGCAGTTCTTC
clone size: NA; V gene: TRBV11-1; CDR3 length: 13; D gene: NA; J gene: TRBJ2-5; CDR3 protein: CASMASSQETQYF; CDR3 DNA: TGTGCCAGCATGGCCAGTTCACAAGAGACCCAGTACTTC
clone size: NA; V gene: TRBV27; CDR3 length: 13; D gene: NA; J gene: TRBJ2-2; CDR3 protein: CASSLAGSGELFF; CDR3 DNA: TGTGCCAGCAGTTTAGCCGGTTCCGGGGAGCTGTTTTTT
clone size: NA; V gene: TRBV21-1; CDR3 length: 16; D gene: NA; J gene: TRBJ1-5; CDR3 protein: CASSRLVSPRNQPQHF; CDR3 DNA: TGTGCCAGCAGCCGATTAGTCTCACCTCGCAATCAGCCCCAGCATTTT
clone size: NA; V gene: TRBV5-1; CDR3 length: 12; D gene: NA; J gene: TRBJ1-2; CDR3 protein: CASSLPGAGYTF; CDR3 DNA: TGCGCCAGCAGCTTGCCAGGGGCTGGCTACACCTTC
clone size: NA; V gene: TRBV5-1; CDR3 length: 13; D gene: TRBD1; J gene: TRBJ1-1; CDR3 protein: CASSLDRGGEAFF; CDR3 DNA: TGCGCCAGCAGCTTGGACAGGGGTGGTGAAGCTTTCTTT
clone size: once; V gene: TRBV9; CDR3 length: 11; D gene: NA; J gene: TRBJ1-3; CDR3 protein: CASSGGGTIYF; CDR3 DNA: TGTGCCAGCAGCGGGGGGGGCACCATATATTTT
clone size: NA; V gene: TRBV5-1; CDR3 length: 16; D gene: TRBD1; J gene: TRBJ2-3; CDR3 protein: CASSLDRGRVSGTQYF; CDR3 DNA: TGCGCCAGCAGCTTGGACAGGGGGCGAGTGAGTGGGACGCAGTATTTC
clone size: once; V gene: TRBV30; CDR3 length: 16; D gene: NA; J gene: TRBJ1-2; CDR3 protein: CAWLPFLGPTMEGYTF; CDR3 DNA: TGTGCCTGGCTACCGTTCTTGGGGCCGACAATGGAGGGCTACACCTTC
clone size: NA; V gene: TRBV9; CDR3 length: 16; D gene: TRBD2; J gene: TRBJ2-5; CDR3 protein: CASSPGELAYRETQYF; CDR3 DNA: TGTGCCAGCAGCCCGGGGGAACTAGCGTATAGGGAGACCCAGTACTTC
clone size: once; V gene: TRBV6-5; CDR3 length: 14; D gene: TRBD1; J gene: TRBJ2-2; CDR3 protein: CASSLTGATGELFF; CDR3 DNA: TGTGCCAGCAGCCTCACAGGGGCCACCGGGGAGCTGTTTTTT
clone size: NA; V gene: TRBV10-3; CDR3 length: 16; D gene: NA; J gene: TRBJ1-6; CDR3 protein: CAISGGDTNYNSPLHF; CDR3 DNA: TGTGCCATCAGTGGTGGGGACACCAACTATAATTCACCCCTCCACTTT
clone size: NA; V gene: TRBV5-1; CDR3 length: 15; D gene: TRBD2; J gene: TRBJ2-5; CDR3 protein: CASSLGRGGGETQYF; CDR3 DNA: TGCGCCAGCAGCTTGGGTCGGGGGGGCGGAGAGACCCAGTACTTC
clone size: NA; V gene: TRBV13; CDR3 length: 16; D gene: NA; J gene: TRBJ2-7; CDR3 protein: CASSSPLGTQAYEQYF; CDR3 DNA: TGTGCCAGCAGCTCCCCCCTTGGGACTCAAGCCTACGAGCAGTACTTC
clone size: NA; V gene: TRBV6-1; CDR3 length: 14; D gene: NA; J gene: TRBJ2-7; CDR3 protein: CASSARQVTYEQYF; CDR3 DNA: TGTGCCAGCAGTGCAAGACAGGTCACCTACGAGCAGTACTTC
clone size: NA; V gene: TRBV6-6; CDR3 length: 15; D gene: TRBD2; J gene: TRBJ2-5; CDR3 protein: CASSSPGGRRETQYF; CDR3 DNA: TGTGCCAGCAGTTCCCCGGGGGGTCGACGGGAGACCCAGTACTTC
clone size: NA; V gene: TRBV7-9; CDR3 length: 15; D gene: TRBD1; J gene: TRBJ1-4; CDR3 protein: CASSLDRGRNEKLFF; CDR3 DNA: TGTGCCAGCAGCTTAGACAGGGGGCGGAATGAAAAACTGTTTTTT
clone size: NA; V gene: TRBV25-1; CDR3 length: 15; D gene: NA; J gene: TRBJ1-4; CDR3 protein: CASSGQQGINEKLFF; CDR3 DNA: TGTGCCAGCAGTGGTCAACAGGGAATTAATGAAAAACTGTTTTTT
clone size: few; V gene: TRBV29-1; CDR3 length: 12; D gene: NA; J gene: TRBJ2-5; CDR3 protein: CSVDAGGETQYF; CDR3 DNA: TGCAGCGTTGATGCTGGCGGGGAGACCCAGTACTTC
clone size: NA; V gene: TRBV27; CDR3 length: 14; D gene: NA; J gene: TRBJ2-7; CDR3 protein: CASSFRGQRYEQYF; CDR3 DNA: TGTGCCAGCAGTTTTCGAGGACAGCGCTACGAGCAGTACTTC
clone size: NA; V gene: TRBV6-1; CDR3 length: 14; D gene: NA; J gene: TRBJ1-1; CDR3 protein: CASSELGVDTEAFF; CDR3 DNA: TGTGCCAGCAGTGAATTAGGGGTGGACACTGAAGCTTTCTTT
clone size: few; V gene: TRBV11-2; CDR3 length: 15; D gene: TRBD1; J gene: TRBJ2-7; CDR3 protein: CASSFRGGSPGEQYF; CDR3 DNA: TGTGCCAGCAGCTTTAGAGGGGGCAGTCCCGGCGAGCAGTACTTC
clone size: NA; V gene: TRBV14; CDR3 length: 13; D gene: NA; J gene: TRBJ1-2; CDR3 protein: CASSQEDTVGYTF; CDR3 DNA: TGTGCCAGCAGCCAAGAAGACACGGTGGGCTACACCTTC
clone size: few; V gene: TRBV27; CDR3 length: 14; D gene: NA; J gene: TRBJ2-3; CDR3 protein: CASSLAGLTDTQYF; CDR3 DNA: TGTGCCAGCAGTTTAGCAGGGTTAACAGATACGCAGTATTTT
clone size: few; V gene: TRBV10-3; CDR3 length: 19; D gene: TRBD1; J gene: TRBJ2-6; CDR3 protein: CAIRPGQGGLGPGANGLTF; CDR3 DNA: TGTGCCATCAGACCGGGACAGGGGGGTCTTGGGCCTGGGGCCAACGGCCTGACTTTC
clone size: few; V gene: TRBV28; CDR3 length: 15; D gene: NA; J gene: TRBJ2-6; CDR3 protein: CASSLFNSGANVLTF; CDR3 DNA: TGTGCCAGCAGTTTATTTAACTCTGGGGCCAACGTCCTGACTTTC
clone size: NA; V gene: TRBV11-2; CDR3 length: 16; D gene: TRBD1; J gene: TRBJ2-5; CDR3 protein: CASSFGRTGSQETQYF; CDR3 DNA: TGTGCCAGCAGCTTTGGCAGGACAGGGTCCCAAGAGACCCAGTACTTC
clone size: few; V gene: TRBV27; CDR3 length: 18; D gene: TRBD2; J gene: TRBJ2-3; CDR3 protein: CASSTTLRLAGNIDTQYF; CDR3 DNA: TGTGCCAGCAGTACTACCCTGAGACTAGCGGGAAACATAGATACGCAGTATTTT
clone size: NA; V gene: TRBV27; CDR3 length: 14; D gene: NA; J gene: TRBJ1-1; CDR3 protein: CASRSGQGRTEAFF; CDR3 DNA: TGTGCCAGCAGATCCGGCCAGGGTCGCACTGAAGCTTTCTTT
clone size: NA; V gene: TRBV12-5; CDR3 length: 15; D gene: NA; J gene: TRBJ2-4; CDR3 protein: CASGLVRGTKNIQYF; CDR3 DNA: TGTGCTAGTGGCTTGGTTAGGGGGACCAAAAACATTCAGTACTTC
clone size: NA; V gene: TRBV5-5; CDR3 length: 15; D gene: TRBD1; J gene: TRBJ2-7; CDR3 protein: CASSPWDSSSYEQYF; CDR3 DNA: TGTGCCAGCAGCCCCTGGGACAGCTCTTCCTACGAGCAGTACTTC
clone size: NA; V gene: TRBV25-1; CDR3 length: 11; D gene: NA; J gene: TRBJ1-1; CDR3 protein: CASSELSRAFF; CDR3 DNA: TGTGCCAGCAGTGAACTCTCTAGAGCTTTCTTT
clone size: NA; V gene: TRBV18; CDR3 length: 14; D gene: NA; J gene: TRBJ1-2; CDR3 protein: CASSPGWQAFGYTF; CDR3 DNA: TGTGCCAGCTCACCAGGTTGGCAGGCTTTTGGCTACACCTTC
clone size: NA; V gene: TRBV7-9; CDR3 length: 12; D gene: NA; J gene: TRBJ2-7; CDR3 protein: CASSFTRNEQYF; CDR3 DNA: TGTGCCAGCAGCTTTACGCGTAACGAGCAGTACTTC
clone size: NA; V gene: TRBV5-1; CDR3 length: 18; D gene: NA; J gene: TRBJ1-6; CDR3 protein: CASSSPVGSSSYNSPLHF; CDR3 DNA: TGCGCCAGCAGCTCCCCCGTCGGGTCGAGCTCCTATAATTCACCCCTCCACTTT
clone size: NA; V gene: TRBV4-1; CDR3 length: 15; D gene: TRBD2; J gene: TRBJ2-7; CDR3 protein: CASSPGLAASYEQYF; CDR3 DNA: TGCGCCAGCAGCCCGGGACTAGCGGCCTCCTACGAGCAGTACTTC
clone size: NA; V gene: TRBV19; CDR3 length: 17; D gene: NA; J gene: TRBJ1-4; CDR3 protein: CASSTSGPGDANEKLFF; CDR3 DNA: TGTGCCAGTAGTACTTCAGGGCCGGGGGACGCTAATGAAAAACTGTTTTTT
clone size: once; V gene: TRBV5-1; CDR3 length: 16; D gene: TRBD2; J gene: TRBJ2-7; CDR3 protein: CASSLDIRTSLSEQYF; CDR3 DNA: TGCGCCAGCAGCTTGGACATACGGACTAGTCTCAGCGAGCAGTACTTC
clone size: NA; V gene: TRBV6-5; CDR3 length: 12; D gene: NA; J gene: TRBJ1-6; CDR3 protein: CASSYLNSPLHF; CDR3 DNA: TGTGCCAGCAGTTACCTCAATTCACCCCTCCACTTT
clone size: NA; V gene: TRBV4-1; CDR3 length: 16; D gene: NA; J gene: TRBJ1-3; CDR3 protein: CASSQDDWARGNTIYF; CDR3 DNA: TGCGCCAGCAGCCAAGATGATTGGGCCCGAGGAAACACCATATATTTT
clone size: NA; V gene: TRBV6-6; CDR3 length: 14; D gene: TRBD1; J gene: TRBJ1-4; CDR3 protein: CASKRGQGGEKLFF; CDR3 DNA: TGTGCCAGCAAGAGGGGACAGGGTGGGGAAAAACTGTTTTTT
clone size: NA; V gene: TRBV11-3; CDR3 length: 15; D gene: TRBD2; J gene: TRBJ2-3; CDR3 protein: CASSLGLAVADTQYF; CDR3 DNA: TGTGCCAGCAGCCTGGGACTAGCGGTGGCAGATACGCAGTATTTT
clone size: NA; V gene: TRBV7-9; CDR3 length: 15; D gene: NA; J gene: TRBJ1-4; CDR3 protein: CASSLAAGSNEKLFF; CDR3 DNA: TGTGCCAGCAGCTTAGCGGCGGGTTCTAATGAAAAACTGTTTTTT
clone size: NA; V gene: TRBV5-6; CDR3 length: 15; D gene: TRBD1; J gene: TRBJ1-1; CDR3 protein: CASSLVGGGNTEAFF; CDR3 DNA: TGTGCCAGCAGCTTGGTAGGGGGCGGGAACACTGAAGCTTTCTTT
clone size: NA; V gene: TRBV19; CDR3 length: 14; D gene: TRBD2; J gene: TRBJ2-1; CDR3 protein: CASSVLADYNEQFF; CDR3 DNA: TGTGCCAGTAGTGTCCTAGCGGACTACAATGAGCAGTTCTTC
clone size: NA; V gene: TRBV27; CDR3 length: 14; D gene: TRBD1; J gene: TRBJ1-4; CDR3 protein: CASRKGADGEKLFF; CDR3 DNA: TGTGCCAGCAGGAAGGGGGCTGACGGTGAAAAACTGTTTTTT
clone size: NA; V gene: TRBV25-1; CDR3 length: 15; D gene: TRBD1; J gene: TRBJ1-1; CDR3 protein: CASSRDRGPETEAFF; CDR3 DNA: TGTGCCAGCTCCCGGGACAGGGGGCCGGAGACTGAAGCTTTCTTT
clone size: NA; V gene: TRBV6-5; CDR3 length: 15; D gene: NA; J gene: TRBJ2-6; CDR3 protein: CASTPGQHGANVLTF; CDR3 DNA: TGTGCCAGCACCCCAGGGCAACACGGGGCCAACGTCCTGACTTTC